This entry describes one T cell receptor beta chain. Its cognate antigen is unknown. The authors made TCR cDNA by 5'RACE template switching, adding a universal primer site and UMIs. TCRdb independently ran MiXCR on the 5' RACE reads; one entry per CDR3 protein. The sample lists 500,000 to 650,000 distinct CDR3 sequences, 10% to 15% occurring once. The data are from a study of T cells after yellow fever vaccination. Study-wide findings and caveats: Abundant clonotypes from the bulk population could have been carried over as contaminants into FACS-sorted repertoires. In post-booster samples, most primary-vaccination clones reappeared (about 96% CD4, 88% CD8).

The TCR originated in a man between 25 and 39 years old who received the YFV17D yellow fever vaccine. The input for sequencing was PBMCs, taken on the day of the yellow fever booster vaccination.

The CDR3 nucleotides are TGCAGTGTTAGCGGGAGCTACAATGAGCAGTTCTTC. Amino acids: CSVSGSYNEQFF. The chain couples TRBV20-1 to TRBJ2-1, with 9 bases fitting TRBD2. The germline gives CDR1 DFQATT, CDR2 SNEGSKA (reference sequence). Germline trimming cut 7 bases from V and 3 bases from J; bases unmatched to any gene: 1. The CDR3 extends over 12 amino acids.